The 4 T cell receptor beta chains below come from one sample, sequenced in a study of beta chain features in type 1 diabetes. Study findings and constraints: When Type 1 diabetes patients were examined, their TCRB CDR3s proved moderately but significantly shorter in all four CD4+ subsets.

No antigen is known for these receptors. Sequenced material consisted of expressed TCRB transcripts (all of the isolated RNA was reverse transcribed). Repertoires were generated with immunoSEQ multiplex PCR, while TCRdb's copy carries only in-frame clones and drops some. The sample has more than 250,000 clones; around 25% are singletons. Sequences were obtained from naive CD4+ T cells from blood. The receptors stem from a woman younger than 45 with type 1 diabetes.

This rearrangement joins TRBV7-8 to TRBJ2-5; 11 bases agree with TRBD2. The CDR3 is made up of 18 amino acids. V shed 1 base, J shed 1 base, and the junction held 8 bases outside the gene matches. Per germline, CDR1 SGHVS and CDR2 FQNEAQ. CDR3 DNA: TGTGCCAGCAGCTTAGGACTTACTAGCGGGAGCAGCCAAGAGACCCAGTACTTC. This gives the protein CASSLGLTSGSSQETQYF. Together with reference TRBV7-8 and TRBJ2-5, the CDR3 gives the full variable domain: GAGVSQSPRYKVAKRGQDVALRCDPISGHVSLFWYQQALGQGPEFLTYFQNEAQLDKSGLPSDRFFAERPEGSVSTLKIQRTQQEDSAVYLCASSLGLTSGSSQETQYFGPGTRLLVL.

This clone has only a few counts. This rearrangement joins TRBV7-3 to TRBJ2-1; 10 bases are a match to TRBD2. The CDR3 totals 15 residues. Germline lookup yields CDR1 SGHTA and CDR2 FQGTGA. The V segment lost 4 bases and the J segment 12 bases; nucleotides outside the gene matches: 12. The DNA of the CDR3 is TGTGCCAGCAGCTCCCCGGGAGCGGGAGGGGCTGTGCAGTTCTTC. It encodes CASSSPGAGGAVQFF.

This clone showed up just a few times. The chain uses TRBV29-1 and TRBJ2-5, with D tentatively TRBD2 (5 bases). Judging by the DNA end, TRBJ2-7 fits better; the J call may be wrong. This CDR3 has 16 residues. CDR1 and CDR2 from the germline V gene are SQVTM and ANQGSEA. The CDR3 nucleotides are TGCAGCGTGAGCGCGGGCTCCGCGTCTGACGTCCACGAGCAGTACTTC. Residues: CSVSAGSASDVHEQYF.

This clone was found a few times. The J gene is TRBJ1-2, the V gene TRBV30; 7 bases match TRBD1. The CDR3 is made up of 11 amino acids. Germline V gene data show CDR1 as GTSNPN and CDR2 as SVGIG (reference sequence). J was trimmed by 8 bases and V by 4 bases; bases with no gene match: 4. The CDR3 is CAWTTGYGYTF. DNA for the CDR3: TGTGCCTGGACGACAGGGTACGGCTACACCTTC.